Listed here are 21 T cell receptor beta chains from one sample, sequenced in a study of blood T cell repertoires in COVID-19. Some clones are missing from TCRdb's copy, which holds only in-frame ones; the method was immunoSEQ multiplex PCR. The sample contains 250,000 to 300,000 clones, 70% to 90% of which appear only once. Sequenced material: peripheral blood. These TCRs come from a middle-aged man with active or convalescent COVID-19.

The chain links TRBV5-1 to TRBJ1-1, with D hard to call. The CDR3 has 15 amino acids. The V end lost 0 bases, the J end lost 2 bases, and 11 bases lay between the germline ends. Germline assignment: CDR1 SGHRS and CDR2 YFSETQ. The CDR3 is CASSLGAFRNTEAFF. The CDR3 DNA sequence: TGCGCCAGCAGCTTGGGGGCATTCCGTAACACTGAAGCTTTCTTT.

The chain has TRBV5-1 and TRBJ2-7; TRBD2 matches 12 bases. Trimming removed 4 bases from V and 3 bases from J; junction bases left unmatched: 5. Germline V gene lookup returns CDR1 SGHRS and CDR2 YFSETQ. There are 15 residues in the CDR3. CDR3 amino acids: CASSNGLAGFYEQYF. Here the CDR3 DNA reads TGCGCCAGCAGCAATGGACTAGCGGGATTCTACGAGCAGTACTTC.

The chain links TRBV18 to TRBJ1-2; the D is unclear. V was clipped by 2 bases and J by 3 bases, with 10 bases between them. Germline lookup yields CDR1 KGHSH and CDR2 LQKENI. There are 14 residues in the CDR3. The CDR3 spells CASSPKEEDYGYTF. CDR3 DNA sequence: TGTGCCAGCTCACCAAAGGAAGAGGACTATGGCTACACCTTC.

The V gene is TRBV5-6, the J gene TRBJ2-7; possible D gene TRBD2, 5 bases. The CDR3 contains 15 residues. Germline CDR1 reads SGHDT; CDR2 reads YYEEEE. V dropped 1 base and J dropped 3 bases, with 14 bases sitting between them. The CDR3 region has the DNA TGTGCCAGCAGCTTGTGGAGCGGAGGATTCTACGAGCAGTACTTC. Residues: CASSLWSGGFYEQYF.

Details on this clone: Being one base from a much bigger clone, this may be a read error. The chain joins TRBV28 to TRBJ1-2, with D perhaps TRBD1 (6 bases). The CDR3 is 13 residues long. CDR1 MDHEN and CDR2 SYDVKM come from the germline V gene. Trimming took 2 bases from V and 3 from J, leaving 7 bases between them. As DNA, the CDR3 is TGTGCCAGCAGTTTAGGACAGCACTATGGCTACACCTTC. This gives the protein CASSLGQHYGYTF.

This sequence joins TRBV6-2 or TRBV6-3 and TRBJ2-5, with 15 bases lining up with TRBD2. The CDR3 spans 17 residues. The V and J ends lost 6 bases and 4 bases, in that order; junction bases with no gene match: 9. The germline V gene encodes CDR1 MNHEY and CDR2 SVGEGT. The CDR3 DNA follows: TGTGCCAGCAGCACCCGGTGGACTAGCGGGAGGGGAGAGACCCAGTACTTC. This encodes CASSTRWTSGRGETQYF.

The chain employs TRBV4-1 and TRBJ1-1; 9 nucleotides line up with TRBD1. V shed 3 bases and J 10 bases; nucleotides not matched to a gene: 12. The CDR3 has 15 amino acids. Germline CDR1 reads MGHRA; CDR2 reads YSYEKL. CDR3 nucleotides: TGCGCCAGCAGCCAGGAAGGGGACAGGGTATGGACAGCTTTCTTT. Translating gives CASSQEGDRVWTAFF.

The chain uses TRBV7-8 and TRBJ2-7; D possibly corresponds to TRBD1 (6 bases). Germline-derived CDR1 and CDR2 are SGHVS and FQNEAQ. This CDR3 region has 14 residues. Trimming took 1 base from V and 2 from J, leaving 9 bases between them. The CDR3 spells CASSLDQGPYEQYF. The CDR3 DNA follows: TGTGCCAGCAGCTTAGACCAGGGGCCCTACGAGCAGTACTTC.

The V gene is TRBV9, the J gene TRBJ2-1; D not resolved. The CDR3 is made up of 15 amino acids. Trimming pared 0 bases from V and 5 bases from J, leaving 12 bases between. Germline CDR1 reads SGDLS; CDR2 reads YYNGEE. DNA of the CDR3: TGTGCCAGCAGCGTAGGTAGTAGCCCGAACAATGAGCAGTTCTTC. It specifies CASSVGSSPNNEQFF.

The chain carries TRBV18 and TRBJ2-2; 7 positions match TRBD1. J lost 6 bases, V lost 2 bases, and 0 bases had no gene match. Looked up from germline, CDR1 is KGHSH and CDR2 is LQKENI. The CDR3 has 13 amino acids. The CDR3 is CASSPTGAGELFF. The CDR3, as DNA: TGTGCCAGCTCACCAACAGGGGCCGGGGAGCTGTTTTTT.

The J gene is TRBJ1-2, the V gene TRBV19; the D gene is possibly TRBD1 (6 bases). The CDR3 loop spans 15 amino acids. CDR1 LNHDA and CDR2 SQIVND come from the germline V gene (reference sequence). Trimming removed 2 bases from V and 5 bases from J, with 15 bases in between. The chain's CDR3 is CASSIIGPGAYGYTF. The CDR3 DNA sequence: TGTGCCAGTAGTATAATCGGGCCAGGGGCATATGGCTACACCTTC.

This rearrangement joins TRBV18 to TRBJ2-1, with D hard to call. Germline CDR1 reads KGHSH; CDR2 reads LQKENI. Trimming removed 3 bases at V and 2 bases at J, with 11 bases between. This CDR3 contains 15 residues. The chain's CDR3 is CASSPSSWAYNEQFF. The DNA of the CDR3 is TGTGCCAGCTCACCGTCTAGTTGGGCCTACAATGAGCAGTTCTTC.

The chain is built from TRBV6-4 and TRBJ2-1; D might be TRBD2 (6 bases). V was pared by 2 bases and J by 0 bases, with 11 bases between. Germline V gene sequence: CDR1 MRHNA, CDR2 SNTAGT. This CDR3 contains 16 residues. CDR3 sequence: CASSDTLASSYNEQFF. Here the CDR3 DNA reads TGTGCCAGCAGTGACACGCTAGCGAGCTCCTACAATGAGCAGTTCTTC.

The V gene is TRBV11-2, the J gene TRBJ1-1; TRBD1 aligns across 7 bases. Germline V gene sequence: CDR1 SGHAT, CDR2 FQNNGV. The V gene end was trimmed by 4 bases and the J gene end by 5 bases; junction bases not matched to a gene: 4. The CDR3 is 13 amino acids. DNA of the CDR3: TGTGCCAGCAGCTGGAGCAGGGGGACTGAAGCTTTCTTT. Protein: CASSWSRGTEAFF.

The chain is built from TRBV7-9 and TRBJ2-7; perhaps TRBD2 as D (6 bases). Germline CDR1 is SEHNR and CDR2 is FQNEAQ (reference sequence). This CDR3 is 13 amino acids long. The ends were cut back, 4 bases at V and 3 bases at J, with 10 bases in the middle. Here the CDR3 DNA reads TGTGCCAGCAGCTCGGGACTGAACTACGAGCAGTACTTC. Its protein product is CASSSGLNYEQYF.

This chain connects TRBV27 to TRBJ2-7; TRBD2 is a possible D gene (5 bases). Germline V gives CDR1 MNHEY, CDR2 SMNVEV (reference sequence). V was trimmed by 2 bases and J by 2 bases, leaving 10 bases between them. The CDR3 covers 14 residues. CDR3 sequence: CASSLIPGAYEQYF. The DNA for the CDR3 is TGTGCCAGCAGTTTAATCCCCGGGGCCTACGAGCAGTACTTC.

This rearrangement joins TRBV12-5 to TRBJ2-7; D may be TRBD2 (6 bases). This CDR3 comprises 13 residues. CDR1 is LGHNT, CDR2 FRNRAP, per germline. Trimming cost V 6 bases and J 3 bases, with 12 bases left between them. Here the CDR3 reads CASGPRGGYEQYF. CDR3 DNA: TGTGCTAGTGGCCCGCGGGGAGGCTACGAGCAGTACTTC.

The V call is TRBV28, the J call TRBJ1-2; D uncertain. The V gene's germline CDR1 is MDHEN and CDR2 SYDVKM. V lost 3 bases, J lost 5 bases, and 7 bases lay in between. The CDR3 totals 12 residues. The CDR3 spells CASSLGRYGYTF. The DNA of the CDR3 is TGTGCCAGCAGTTTGGGGAGGTATGGCTACACCTTC.

This rearrangement joins TRBV18 to TRBJ2-3, with 12 positions matching TRBD1. Germline trimming cut 2 bases from V and 6 bases from J; bases unmatched to any gene: 6. Germline lookup yields CDR1 KGHSH and CDR2 LQKENI. CDR3 length equals 16 residues. In DNA form, the CDR3 reads TGTGCCAGCTCACCAGGCTTGGGACAGGGGGCGGATACGCAGTATTTT. This sequence encodes CASSPGLGQGADTQYF.

The rearrangement joins TRBV5-1 to TRBJ2-7; 13 nucleotides match TRBD2. V was clipped by 2 bases and J by 6 bases; unmatched bases: 2. The germline gives CDR1 SGHRS, CDR2 YFSETQ. The CDR3 runs to 14 residues. The CDR3 loop is CASSFRTSGSEQYF. CDR3 sequence (DNA): TGCGCCAGCAGCTTCCGGACTAGCGGGAGCGAGCAGTACTTC.

This chain links TRBV19 with TRBJ2-6; D might be TRBD1 (6 bases). Trimming pared 6 bases from V and 0 bases from J, leaving 18 bases between. Germline CDR1 is LNHDA and CDR2 is SQIVND (reference sequence). CDR3 length equals 18 residues. CDR3 amino acids: CASSGDRTKGSGANVLTF. The CDR3 bases are TGTGCCAGTAGCGGTGACAGGACCAAAGGCTCTGGGGCCAACGTCCTGACTTTC.